Below are 25 T cell receptor beta chains sequenced from a single sample in a study of blood T cell repertoires in COVID-19. Generated by immunoSEQ multiplex PCR, the TCRdb table keeps only in-frame clones and is missing some. The table lists 180,000 or so clones, about 83% of them singletons, with roughly 18% in the top ten. Sequencing was performed on peripheral blood. Receptor source: a person between 65 and 79 years old with COVID-19, enrolled during active disease.

This rearrangement joins TRBV19 to TRBJ2-5; D not resolved. CDR3 length: 13 residues. Germline V lookup: CDR1 LNHDA, CDR2 SQIVND (reference sequence). Trimming left V 3 bases short and J 2 bases short, with 7 bases between. CDR3 nucleotide sequence: TGTGCCAGTAGTATGGGCCCGCAAGAGACCCAGTACTTC. Residues: CASSMGPQETQYF. Full variable domain (rest looked up from reference TRBV19 and TRBJ2-5): DGGITQSPKYLFRKEGQNVTLSCEQNLNHDAMYWYRQDPGQGLRLIYYSQIVNDFQKGDIAEGYSVSREKKESFPLTVTSAQKNPTAFYLCASSMGPQETQYFGPGTRLLVL.

The chain carries TRBV11-2 and TRBJ2-7; D is uncertain. V shed 3 bases and J shed 6 bases, with 9 bases lying between them. CDR3 size: 12 residues. Germline V CDR1 and CDR2: SGHAT, FQNNGV. The CDR3 here is CASSLSNSEQYF. DNA for the CDR3: TGTGCCAGCAGCTTGTCGAACAGCGAGCAGTACTTC.

The rearrangement links TRBV7-3 to TRBJ2-2; 7 bases agree with TRBD2. The CDR3 extends over 14 amino acids. Losses at the gene ends were 4 bases for V and 4 bases for J; bases not matched to a gene: 3. The V gene's germline CDR1 is SGHTA and CDR2 FQGTGA. The CDR3 sequence is CASSSGGGTGELFF. Written as DNA, the CDR3 is TGTGCCAGCAGCTCCGGCGGGGGCACCGGGGAGCTGTTTTTT.

The V gene is TRBV5-1, the J gene TRBJ2-1; TRBD1 aligns across 11 bases. This CDR3 region has 14 residues. Germline trimming cut 5 bases from V and 7 bases from J; bases unmatched to any gene: 5. The germline CDR1 and CDR2 sequences are SGHRS and YFSETQ. CDR3 sequence: CASSGQGAPNEQFF. The DNA for the CDR3 is TGCGCCAGCAGTGGACAGGGGGCGCCGAATGAGCAGTTCTTC. Full variable domain (rest looked up from reference TRBV5-1 and TRBJ2-1): KAGVTQTPRYLIKTRGQQVTLSCSPISGHRSVSWYQQTPGQGLQFLFEYFSETQRNKGNFPGRFSGRQFSNSRSEMNVSTLELGDSALYLCASSGQGAPNEQFFGPGTRLTVL.

J is TRBJ2-6 and V is TRBV5-6; possibly TRBD1 for D (6 bases). V was trimmed by 4 bases and J by 4 bases, leaving 12 bases between them. CDR3 length: 15 residues. Looked up from germline, CDR1 is SGHDT and CDR2 is YYEEEE. In nucleotides, the CDR3 is TGTGCCAGCAGCCTACAGGGATCCGGGGCCAACGTCCTGACTTTC. Translation gives CASSLQGSGANVLTF.

This clone was recorded a few times. This chain connects TRBV6-5 to TRBJ2-7; the D gene is possibly TRBD2 (5 bases). Germline V gene data show CDR1 as MNHEY and CDR2 as SVGAGI. The V gene lost 0 bases and the J gene lost 0 bases, with 9 bases spanning the gap. The CDR3 covers 15 residues. The CDR3 here is CASSYSRALSYEQYF. DNA for the CDR3: TGTGCCAGCAGTTACTCGAGGGCACTCTCCTACGAGCAGTACTTC.

The V and J genes are TRBV6-6 and TRBJ1-4; TRBD1 agrees at 7 bases. The CDR3 loop spans 15 amino acids. Germline CDR1 is MNHNY and CDR2 is SVGAGI (reference sequence). V lost 7 bases to trimming and J lost 3 bases; unmatched junction nucleotides: 8. The CDR3 spells CASTRPGQPNEKLFF. The CDR3 region has the DNA TGTGCCAGCACCAGGCCGGGACAGCCTAATGAAAAACTGTTTTTT.

This chain uses TRBV11-2 with TRBJ1-1, with D uncertain. This CDR3 is 16 amino acids long. Trimming took off 1 base at V and 5 bases at J, with 17 bases between the two ends. CDR1 and CDR2 from the germline V gene are SGHAT and FQNNGV. The CDR3 sequence: CASSLGPPAPGTEAFF. DNA for the CDR3: TGTGCCAGCAGCTTAGGTCCCCCGGCCCCGGGGACTGAAGCTTTCTTT.

The gene calls are TRBV7-2 and TRBJ2-7; 9 bases line up with TRBD2. The J segment lost 2 bases and the V segment lost 5 bases, leaving 4 bases of the junction unmatched. Germline V gene sequence: CDR1 SGHTA, CDR2 FQGNSA. This CDR3 is 14 amino acids long. The chain's CDR3 is CASSLSSGTYEQYF. The CDR3 DNA sequence: TGTGCCAGCAGCCTATCTAGCGGGACCTACGAGCAGTACTTC.

V and J are TRBV19 and TRBJ2-7, with D possibly being TRBD2 (6 bases). The CDR3 runs 16 residues. The germline V gene encodes CDR1 LNHDA and CDR2 SQIVND (reference sequence). With 5 bases removed from V and 3 bases from J, the gap between germline ends came to 20 bases. The CDR3 sequence is CASSGRGSGDFYEQYF. CDR3 coding DNA: TGTGCCAGTAGTGGTCGGGGATCGGGGGATTTCTACGAGCAGTACTTC.

This clone was found once. This chain uses TRBV28 with TRBJ1-2, with D possibly TRBD1 on 6 matching bases. Trimming stripped 2 bases from V and 2 bases from J, with 9 bases between. The length of the CDR3 is 14 residues. From germline, CDR1 is MDHEN and CDR2 SYDVKM. This CDR3 is CASSLRGANYGYTF. CDR3 in DNA: TGTGCCAGCAGTTTACGGGGGGCGAACTATGGCTACACCTTC.

This clone was seen just once. A junction boundary mismatches the germline segment, possibly from a read error. J is TRBJ1-2 and V is TRBV3-1 (or the pseudogene TRBV3-2), with 8 positions matching TRBD1. The V gene's germline CDR1 is LGHDT and CDR2 YNNKEL (reference sequence). The CDR3 length is 14 residues. Here the CDR3 reads CASRQGQGVYGYTF. The CDR3 nucleotides are TGTGCCAGCAGACAAGGACAGGGCGTGTATGGCTACACCTTC.

This chain links TRBV5-6 with TRBJ1-1; D unclear. There are 13 residues in the CDR3. V lost 1 base, J lost 7 bases, and 11 bases lay in between. Per the germline V gene, CDR1 is SGHDT and CDR2 is YYEEEE. CDR3 in DNA: TGTGCCAGCAGCTTGTCGATGAGGTATGAAGCTTTCTTT. This sequence encodes CASSLSMRYEAFF.

The chain has TRBV5-1 and TRBJ1-3, with D hard to call. The V end was cut by 2 bases, the J end by 1 base, with 7 bases between. There are 14 residues in the CDR3. Per the germline V gene, CDR1 is SGHRS and CDR2 is YFSETQ. The CDR3 DNA reads as TGCGCCAGCAGCTTCAGCGAGTCTGGAAACACCATATATTTT. This codes for CASSFSESGNTIYF.

This clone was recorded a few times. The CDR3 reads CASSQVTGGRGTEAFF. CDR3 nucleotide sequence: TGTGCCAGCAGCCAAGTTACAGGGGGCAGGGGTACTGAAGCTTTCTTT. The chain carries TRBV14 and TRBJ1-1; 9 bases match TRBD1. Germline trimming cut 1 base from V and 5 bases from J; bases unmatched to any gene: 8. Germline CDR1 is SGHDN and CDR2 is FVKESK. The CDR3 is 16 residues long. The full variable domain, its missing parts supplied by reference TRBV14 and TRBJ1-1, is EAGVTQFPSHSVIEKGQTVTLRCDPISGHDNLYWYRRVMGKEIKFLLHFVKESKQDESGMPNNRFLAERTGGTYSTLKVQPAELEDSGVYFCASSQVTGGRGTEAFFGQGTRLTVV.

This chain's CDR3 is CASIQGGNSLRTLHGYTF. The DNA of the CDR3 is TGTGCCAGTATCCAGGGCGGGAATTCGCTTAGAACCCTCCATGGCTACACCTTC. The chain is built from TRBV19 and TRBJ1-2, with D possibly matching TRBD1 (5 bases). The V gene's germline CDR1 is LNHDA and CDR2 SQIVND (reference sequence). V lost 7 bases and J lost 6, with 30 bases in between. This CDR3 comprises 18 residues.

The CDR3 DNA follows: TGTGCCAGCAGGCACTCGGATACGCAGTATTTT. Translation gives CASRHSDTQYF. This chain connects TRBV6-5 to TRBJ2-3; no clear D. Germline CDR1 reads MNHEY; CDR2 reads SVGAGI. The CDR3 length is 11 residues. V was shortened by 6 bases and J by 6 bases, with 7 bases between the two germline ends.

This chain joins TRBV19 and TRBJ1-2; TRBD1 aligns across 9 bases. V was clipped by 5 bases and J by 3 bases; unmatched bases: 13. This CDR3 has 17 residues. In germline, CDR1 is LNHDA, CDR2 SQIVND (reference sequence). This CDR3 is CASSLRPGQGFDYGYTF. CDR3 bases: TGTGCCAGTAGTCTTCGTCCGGGACAGGGATTTGACTATGGCTACACCTTC.

The V and J genes are TRBV15 and TRBJ1-1; D perhaps matches TRBD1 (5 bases). With 1 base removed from V and 1 base from J, the gap between germline ends came to 7 bases. The CDR3 is 14 amino acids. CDR1 and CDR2 from the germline V gene are LNHNV and YYDKDF (reference sequence). The DNA for the CDR3 is TGTGCCACCAGCAGAGCGGGGGAGAACACTGAAGCTTTCTTT. This sequence encodes CATSRAGENTEAFF.

The chain couples TRBV19 to TRBJ1-3; 7 nucleotides line up with TRBD1. The junction had 2 bases not matched to a gene; V was cut back by 10 bases and J by 2 bases. The CDR3 has 12 residues. The V gene's germline CDR1 is LNHDA and CDR2 SQIVND (reference sequence). DNA for the CDR3: TGTGCCACTACAGGGGCTGGAAACACCATATATTTT. Its translation is CATTGAGNTIYF.

The gene calls are TRBV5-4 and TRBJ2-1; 13 bases are shared with TRBD2. The ends lost 0 bases at V and 7 bases at J; junction bases unmatched: 7. Germline V CDR1 and CDR2: SGHNT, YYREEE (reference sequence). This CDR3 is built from 17 residues. CDR3 DNA: TGTGCCAGCAGCTTGGGATCGGGACTAGCGGGAAATAATGAGCAGTTCTTC. Translation gives CASSLGSGLAGNNEQFF.

The V call is TRBV5-1, the J call TRBJ2-1, with 13 positions matching TRBD2. The length of the CDR3 is 14 residues. Trimming took 7 bases from V and 8 from J; bases not matched to a gene: 6. The germline V gene encodes CDR1 SGHRS and CDR2 YFSETQ. CDR3 protein: CASERTSGSYEQFF. As DNA, the CDR3 is TGCGCCAGCGAAAGGACTAGCGGGAGTTATGAGCAGTTCTTC.

The table lists this clone with a few counts. The chain joins TRBV7-2 to TRBJ2-5; a weak D match, TRBD2 (6 bases). The CDR3 is 16 amino acids. Trimming removed 3 bases at V and 3 bases at J, with 17 bases between. CDR1 is SGHTA and CDR2 is FQGNSA in the germline V gene. The CDR3, as DNA: TGTGCCAGCAGCTTGGTAATAGCGGTAATCAAAGAGACCCAGTACTTC. Amino acids: CASSLVIAVIKETQYF.

The V and J genes are TRBV6-2 or TRBV6-3 and TRBJ1-6; TRBD1 matches at 8 bases. The CDR3 extends over 15 amino acids. CDR1 is MNHEY, CDR2 SVGEGT, per germline. The V and J ends lost 5 bases and 4 bases, in that order; junction bases with no gene match: 4. Here the CDR3 DNA reads TGTGCCAGCAGTGACCGGACAGGGTATAATTCACCCCTCCACTTT. This gives the protein CASSDRTGYNSPLHF.

V gene TRBV5-4 combines with J gene TRBJ2-3, with 13 bases identical to TRBD2. CDR1 and CDR2 (germline): SGHNT, YYREEE (reference sequence). The CDR3 length is 18 residues. The ends lost 5 bases at V and 3 bases at J; junction bases unmatched: 12. CDR3 coding DNA: TGTGCCAGCAGTTCCGGGACTAGCGGGATTGTGGGTACAGATACGCAGTATTTT. Translated, it gives CASSSGTSGIVGTDTQYF. Variable domain in full (rest from reference TRBV5-4 and TRBJ2-3): ETGVTQSPTHLIKTRGQQVTLRCSSQSGHNTVSWYQQALGQGPQFIFQYYREEENGRGNFPPRFSGLQFPNYSSELNVNALELDDSALYLCASSSGTSGIVGTDTQYFGPGTRLTVL.